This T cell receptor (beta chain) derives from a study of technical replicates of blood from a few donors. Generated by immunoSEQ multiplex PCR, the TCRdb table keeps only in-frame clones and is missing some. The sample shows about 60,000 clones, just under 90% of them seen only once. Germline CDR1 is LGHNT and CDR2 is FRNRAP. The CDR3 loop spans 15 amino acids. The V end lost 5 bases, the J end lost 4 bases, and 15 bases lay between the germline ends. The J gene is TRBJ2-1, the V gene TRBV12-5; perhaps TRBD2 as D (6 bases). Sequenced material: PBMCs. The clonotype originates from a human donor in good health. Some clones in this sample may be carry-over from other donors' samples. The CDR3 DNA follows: TGTGCTAGTGGTCCCCAGGCGGGAAATTACAATGAGCAGTTCTTC. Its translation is CASGPQAGNYNEQFF.